This TCR beta chain was observed in a study of cytomegalovirus exposure and HLA in healthy donors. This clone was counted only a few times. The PCR was carried out with 60 Vbeta primers and 13 Jbeta primers. Measured with immunoSEQ multiplex PCR; TCRdb has only the in-frame clones, and not every one. The sample lists over 100,000 clones; roughly 66% were seen once. CDR3 length: 15 residues. CDR1 SGHRS and CDR2 YFSETQ come from the germline V gene. V lost 0 bases, J lost 4 bases, and 12 bases lay in between. This TCR was recovered from a woman in her 30s in good health and CMV-seronegative. Sequencing used PBMCs. The chain has TRBV5-1 and TRBJ2-3; unclear D gene. The CDR3 region is CASSLVPTEPDTQYF. CDR3 nucleotides: TGCGCCAGCAGCTTGGTTCCCACGGAGCCAGATACGCAGTATTTT.